The rows below give T cell receptor beta chains drawn from one sample of a study of OX40 agonist ivuxolimab in advanced cancers. Sequencing was performed with immunoSEQ multiplex PCR; in TCRdb, only in-frame clones are kept and a portion is missing. The sample shows tens of thousands of clones, under 95% of them seen only once. Sample: CD4+ or CD8+ T cells sorted from blood, taken in a trial of the OX40 agonist ivuxolimab. These receptors all stem from an adult with an advanced solid tumor such as melanoma, head and neck, liver or kidney cancer. CDR3s include the opening cysteine and the closing phenylalanine or tryptophan. Some rows have no size entry. The others give once, few or many, or a class for an expanded clone.

length: 16; J: TRBJ1-4; V: TRBV19; size: NA; CDR3: CASSSEAGPTNEKLFF
length: 15; J: TRBJ2-3; V: TRBV5-4; size: NA; CDR3: CASSASGRGADTQYF
length: 14; J: TRBJ2-2; V: TRBV28; size: NA; CDR3: CASSPWTVTGELFF
length: 14; J: TRBJ2-7; V: TRBV6-1; size: NA; CDR3: CATKRETESYEQYF
length: 13; J: TRBJ2-5; V: TRBV5-1; size: NA; CDR3: CASSVRTQETQYF
length: 12; J: TRBJ2-1; V: TRBV28; size: NA; CDR3: CASISPGHEQFF
length: 16; J: TRBJ2-2; V: TRBV11-3; size: NA; CDR3: CASSYSWGSNTGELFF
length: 16; J: NA; V: TRBV11-3; size: once; CDR3: CASSLDGQIIAYEQYF
length: 14; J: TRBJ2-1; V: TRBV6-1; size: NA; CDR3: CASNQLTDYNEQFF
length: 15; J: TRBJ2-7; V: TRBV15; size: NA; CDR3: CATSRREGGSYEQYF
length: 15; J: TRBJ2-2; V: TRBV19; size: NA; CDR3: CASSISLYSAGELFF
length: 16; J: TRBJ2-7; V: TRBV9; size: NA; CDR3: CASSVESGRSPYEQYF
length: 16; J: TRBJ2-5; V: TRBV5-4; size: NA; CDR3: CASSLEAAVRGETQYF
length: 15; J: TRBJ2-5; V: TRBV9; size: NA; CDR3: CASSVGPAGQETQYF
length: 15; J: TRBJ2-5; V: TRBV9; size: NA; CDR3: CASSVGGSGWETQYF
length: 15; J: TRBJ1-6; V: TRBV7-3; size: once; CDR3: CASSGGVTYNSPLHF
length: 13; J: TRBJ1-4; V: TRBV28; size: NA; CDR3: CASRGAFREKLFF
length: 10; J: TRBJ2-7; V: TRBV12-1; size: NA; CDR3: CASSPYEQYF
length: 12; J: TRBJ1-5; V: TRBV27; size: NA; CDR3: CASRLGNQPQHF
length: 15; J: TRBJ2-1; V: TRBV5-1; size: NA; CDR3: CASSLGTSLSSEQFF
length: 13; J: TRBJ2-1; V: TRBV12-5; size: NA; CDR3: CASGEGYYNEQFF
length: 16; J: TRBJ2-2; V: TRBV5-4; size: NA; CDR3: CASSSRPVRGTGELFF
length: 16; J: TRBJ1-1; V: TRBV29-1; size: NA; CDR3: CSVRDRFRTLNTEAFF
length: 15; J: TRBJ2-3; V: TRBV5-8; size: NA; CDR3: CASSLARRGTDTQYF
length: 16; J: TRBJ2-7; V: TRBV6-5; size: NA; CDR3: CASSWPEGGGTYEQYF
length: 17; J: TRBJ1-3; V: TRBV7-9; size: NA; CDR3: CASSLSPGGGQGNTIYF
length: 15; J: TRBJ2-7; V: TRBV2; size: NA; CDR3: CASTSGRGNPPEQYF
length: 17; J: TRBJ1-2; V: TRBV2; size: NA; CDR3: CASSEGGPGTVFYGYTF
length: 14; J: TRBJ1-1; V: TRBV29-1; size: NA; CDR3: CSVEESQANTEAFF
length: 13; J: TRBJ2-5; V: TRBV6-5; size: NA; CDR3: CAAGDQPGETQYF
length: 13; J: TRBJ1-1; V: TRBV6-1; size: NA; CDR3: CASSEVGNTEAFF
length: 16; J: TRBJ2-5; V: TRBV7-3; size: once; CDR3: CASSPSSGRAQETQYF
length: 14; J: TRBJ2-7; V: TRBV6-6; size: NA; CDR3: CASSYSNKVYEQYF